The 26 T cell receptor beta chains below all came from one sample that was sequenced in a study of vaccination effects on CD4 cells after COVID-19. TCRdb's copy holds only in-frame clones and misses some; the assay was immunoSEQ multiplex PCR. The sample yields more than 25,000 clones, roughly two thirds seen once. With the ViraFEST assay, the study expanded antigen-specific CD4+ T cells using viral peptide pools, then sequenced them. Around day 10 of culture, CD4+ T cells were separated out. Their cognate antigens are unknown. Material: CD4+ T cells from PBMCs cultured with HCoV-229E spike peptides, obtained before COVID-19 vaccination. The receptor source for this set is a human donor who received a COVID-19 vaccine.

The genes are TRBV19 and TRBJ2-7, with 10 bases lining up with TRBD2. Trimming at V came to 1 base and at J to 4 bases, leaving 1 base not matched to a gene. The CDR3 length is 14 residues. Germline-derived CDR1 and CDR2 are LNHDA and SQIVND (reference sequence). The CDR3 sequence is CASSIASGGYEQYF. The CDR3 nucleotides read TGTGCCAGTAGTATAGCTAGCGGGGGATACGAGCAGTACTTC.

V usage is TRBV7-2 and J usage is TRBJ2-1, with 7 positions matching TRBD1. With 2 bases clipped from V and 8 bases from J, the junction kept 6 bases outside the gene matches. The germline CDR1 and CDR2 sequences are SGHTA and FQGNSA. The CDR3 covers 14 residues. The CDR3 DNA sequence: TGTGCCAGCAGCTTACTGGGACAGTGGGATGAGCAGTTCTTC. It is translated as CASSLLGQWDEQFF.

This clone showed up just a few times. The chain employs TRBV5-1 and TRBJ2-7, with D possibly being TRBD1 (6 bases). The CDR3 has 15 residues. Trimming pared 4 bases from V and 2 bases from J, leaving 16 bases between. Germline lookup yields CDR1 SGHRS and CDR2 YFSETQ. Here the CDR3 DNA reads TGCGCCAGCAGCCTAGGGACAACCGCTACCTACGAGCAGTACTTC. Encoded protein: CASSLGTTATYEQYF.

This chain uses TRBV3-1 (or the pseudogene TRBV3-2) with TRBJ2-7; weak D call: TRBD2 (5 bases). Germline CDR1 is LGHDT and CDR2 is YNNKEL (reference sequence). CDR3 length equals 15 residues. V was shortened by 4 bases and J by 0 bases, with 13 bases between the two germline ends. CDR3 region: CASSPHAGPSYEQYF. CDR3 sequence (DNA): TGTGCCAGCAGCCCCCATGCGGGCCCCTCCTACGAGCAGTACTTC.

The chain employs TRBV5-1 and TRBJ2-4, with 15 positions matching TRBD2. CDR3 length: 18 residues. Trimming at V came to 3 bases and at J to 6 bases, leaving 10 bases not matched to a gene. CDR1 and CDR2 from the germline V gene are SGHRS and YFSETQ. CDR3 region: CASSSGLAGGPGRNIQYF. CDR3 DNA: TGCGCCAGCAGCTCCGGACTAGCGGGAGGGCCAGGAAGAAACATTCAGTACTTC. Based on the CDR3 plus reference TRBV5-1 and TRBJ2-4, the full variable domain is KAGVTQTPRYLIKTRGQQVTLSCSPISGHRSVSWYQQTPGQGLQFLFEYFSETQRNKGNFPGRFSGRQFSNSRSEMNVSTLELGDSALYLCASSSGLAGGPGRNIQYFGAGTRLSVL.

This clone was seen a handful of times. This chain uses TRBV6-1 with TRBJ1-6, with D unresolved. The CDR3 loop spans 12 amino acids. With 2 bases removed from V and 7 bases from J, the gap between germline ends came to 3 bases. CDR1 and CDR2 (germline): MNHNS, SASEGT. Here the CDR3 reads CASSESNSPLHF. In nucleotides, the CDR3 is TGTGCCAGCAGTGAAAGCAATTCACCCCTCCACTTT.

The chain combines TRBV4-3 with TRBJ2-5, with 9 bases identical to TRBD2. CDR1 and CDR2 from the germline V gene are LGHNA and YSLEER. The V segment lost 1 base and the J segment 2 bases; nucleotides outside the gene matches: 23. The CDR3 length is 22 residues. The CDR3 loop is CASSQGPAGGSRWDGVQETQYF. The CDR3 region has the DNA TGCGCCAGCAGCCAAGGTCCGGCGGGGGGGTCTCGATGGGATGGGGTTCAAGAGACCCAGTACTTC.

The gene calls are TRBV12-5 and TRBJ2-1; D might be TRBD1 or TRBD2, each matching 6 bases. Germline V gene data show CDR1 as LGHNT and CDR2 as FRNRAP. The CDR3 has 15 amino acids. V was pared by 7 bases and J by 0 bases, with 13 bases between. CDR3 amino acids: CASAQGGSSYNEQFF. The CDR3 nucleotides read TGTGCTAGTGCCCAAGGGGGGAGCTCCTACAATGAGCAGTTCTTC.

The V and J genes are TRBV5-1 and TRBJ1-2; 9 bases are a match to TRBD1. The CDR3 totals 16 residues. Unmatched junction bases numbered 14, after V lost 4 bases and J lost 7 bases. In germline, CDR1 is SGHRS, CDR2 YFSETQ. The CDR3 spells CASSDHSRTGEGGYTF. DNA of the CDR3: TGCGCCAGCAGCGATCATTCCCGGACAGGGGAGGGTGGCTACACCTTC.

V usage is TRBV27 and J usage is TRBJ1-2; D is possibly TRBD1 (5 bases). The germline CDR1 and CDR2 sequences are MNHEY and SMNVEV (reference sequence). This CDR3 is built from 14 residues. Trimming took off 2 bases at V and 2 bases at J, with 9 bases between the two ends. CDR3 loop: CASSLGRGNYGYTF. The CDR3, as DNA: TGTGCCAGCAGTTTAGGTCGGGGGAACTATGGCTACACCTTC.

The chain is built from TRBV20-1 and TRBJ1-1; D is undetermined. The CDR3 runs 10 residues. Germline CDR1 DFQATT, CDR2 SNEGSKA (reference sequence). Trimming removed 5 bases at V and 9 bases at J, with 10 bases between. CDR3 amino acids: CSARQTQAFF. DNA of the CDR3: TGCAGTGCTCGGCAGACCCAAGCTTTCTTT.

J is TRBJ2-1 and V is TRBV5-1; D possibly corresponds to TRBD1 (6 bases). Germline CDR1 reads SGHRS; CDR2 reads YFSETQ. The CDR3 contains 14 residues. Trimming shortened V by 5 bases and J by 10 bases, and 19 bases separated the two germline ends. The CDR3 DNA reads TGCGCCAGCAGGTCGACAGGATGGGAGTCAGAGCAGTTCTTC. This gives the protein CASRSTGWESEQFF.

The J gene is TRBJ2-1, the V gene TRBV5-4; no reliable D call. The germline V and J ends were trimmed by 7 bases and 0 bases, with 11 bases remaining between them. This CDR3 region has 14 residues. Germline CDR1 reads SGHNT; CDR2 reads YYREEE (reference sequence). The CDR3 protein is CASENLNSYNEQFF. The CDR3 coding sequence is TGTGCCAGCGAGAACTTAAACTCCTACAATGAGCAGTTCTTC. Variable domain in full (rest from reference TRBV5-4 and TRBJ2-1): ETGVTQSPTHLIKTRGQQVTLRCSSQSGHNTVSWYQQALGQGPQFIFQYYREEENGRGNFPPRFSGLQFPNYSSELNVNALELDDSALYLCASENLNSYNEQFFGPGTRLTVL.

The gene calls are TRBV9 and TRBJ2-6; no definite D call. The CDR3 covers 16 residues. Trimming cost V 2 bases and J 0 bases, with 9 bases left between them. Germline V gives CDR1 SGDLS, CDR2 YYNGEE. The CDR3 nucleotides read TGTGCCAGCAGCGTTGGCCGTAGCTCTGGGGCCAACGTCCTGACTTTC. Translation: CASSVGRSSGANVLTF.

V is TRBV7-9 and J is TRBJ1-2, with D perhaps TRBD1 (6 bases). This CDR3 has 12 amino acids. Germline CDR1 reads SEHNR; CDR2 reads FQNEAQ (reference sequence). Deletions cut 5 bases from V and 4 bases from J, with 8 bases between. The CDR3: CASSRDIYGYTF. CDR3 coding DNA: TGTGCCAGCAGCCGGGACATCTATGGCTACACCTTC.

The CDR3 sequence is CASSWGGGNTGELFF. DNA for the CDR3: TGTGCCAGCAGTTGGGGCGGCGGGAACACCGGGGAGCTGTTTTTT. This rearrangement joins TRBV6-2 or TRBV6-3 to TRBJ2-2; D might be TRBD1 (5 bases). V lost 4 bases, J lost 1 base, and 10 bases lay in between. Germline V gene data show CDR1 as MNHEY and CDR2 as SVGEGT. The CDR3 covers 15 residues.

In the case of this clone: The identical CDR3 is also encoded by other nucleotide sequences in the sample. J is TRBJ2-5 and V is TRBV2; 7 bases map to TRBD1. The length of the CDR3 is 14 residues. Germline lookup yields CDR1 SNHLY and CDR2 FYNNEI. V shed 0 bases, J shed 7 bases, and the junction held 5 bases outside the gene matches. CDR3 DNA sequence: TGTGCCAGCAGTGAAGCAGGGGGCAGGGGGACCCAGTACTTC. Translated, it gives CASSEAGGRGTQYF. Using reference TRBV2 and TRBJ2-5 for the parts outside the CDR3, the full variable domain is EPEVTQTPSHQVTQMGQEVILRCVPISNHLYFYWYRQILGQKVEFLVSFYNNEISEKSEIFDDQFSVERPDGSNFTLKIRSTKLEDSAMYFCASSEAGGRGTQYFGPGTRLLVL.

V usage is TRBV11-2 and J usage is TRBJ1-2, with a possible D match to TRBD1 (5 bases). Trimming left V 1 base short and J 6 bases short, with 9 bases between. The CDR3 covers 13 residues. Germline loops: CDR1 SGHAT, CDR2 FQNNGV. Here the CDR3 reads CASSLGGRDGYTF. The CDR3 coding sequence is TGTGCCAGCAGCTTAGGGGGGAGAGATGGCTACACCTTC. The whole variable domain, filled in from reference TRBV11-2 and TRBJ1-2, reads EAGVAQSPRYKIIEKRQSVAFWCNPISGHATLYWYQQILGQGPKLLIQFQNNGVVDDSQLPKDRFSAERLKGVDSTLKIQPAKLEDSAVYLCASSLGGRDGYTFGSGTRLTVV.

This chain connects TRBV6-2 or TRBV6-3 to TRBJ2-5, with 7 bases identical to TRBD2. V lost 4 bases and J lost 4; bases outside the gene matches: 9. CDR3 size: 15 residues. The germline CDR1 and CDR2 sequences are MNHEY and SVGEGT. This CDR3 is CASSSRTSIRETQYF. CDR3 in DNA: TGTGCCAGCAGTTCTCGGACTAGTATTAGAGAGACCCAGTACTTC.

The genes are TRBV28 and TRBJ1-3; 7 bases are a match to TRBD1. The V segment lost 6 bases and the J segment 0 bases; nucleotides outside the gene matches: 2. The CDR3 has 14 residues. CDR1 and CDR2 from the germline V gene are MDHEN and SYDVKM. In nucleotides, the CDR3 is TGTGCCAGCAGGACAGGGCGCTCTGGAAACACCATATATTTT. It translates to CASRTGRSGNTIYF. The entire variable domain, with the rest obtained from reference TRBV28 and TRBJ1-3, is as follows: DVKVTQSSRYLVKRTGEKVFLECVQDMDHENMFWYRQDPGLGLRLIYFSYDVKMKEKGDIPEGYSVSREKKERFSLILESASTNQTSMYLCASRTGRSGNTIYFGEGSWLTVV.

The V call is TRBV18, the J call TRBJ1-3; D is uncertain. The CDR3 runs to 16 residues. Germline V gives CDR1 KGHSH, CDR2 LQKENI. V lost 0 bases and J 4 bases, leaving 13 bases between the germline ends. The CDR3 protein is CASSPPGSPRGNTIYF. The CDR3, as DNA: TGTGCCAGCTCACCACCGGGTTCTCCACGGGGAAACACCATATATTTT. The variable domain in full, with the rest retrieved from reference TRBV18 and TRBJ1-3, is NAGVMQNPRHLVRRRGQEARLRCSPMKGHSHVYWYRQLPEEGLKFMVYLQKENIIDESGMPKERFSAEFPKEGPSILRIQQVVRGDSAAYFCASSPPGSPRGNTIYFGEGSWLTVV.

V and J are TRBV19 and TRBJ1-5; unclear D gene. The CDR3 runs 14 residues. Looked up from germline, CDR1 is LNHDA and CDR2 is SQIVND (reference sequence). V lost 3 bases and J 0 bases, leaving 6 bases between the germline ends. CDR3: CASSMGNSNQPQHF. The CDR3 coding sequence is TGTGCCAGTAGTATGGGGAATAGCAATCAGCCCCAGCATTTT. Drawing the rest from reference TRBV19 and TRBJ1-5, the complete variable domain is DGGITQSPKYLFRKEGQNVTLSCEQNLNHDAMYWYRQDPGQGLRLIYYSQIVNDFQKGDIAEGYSVSREKKESFPLTVTSAQKNPTAFYLCASSMGNSNQPQHFGDGTRLSIL.

CDR3 sequence: CASSHPTGRGTGNIQYF. The CDR3, as DNA: TGCGCCAGCAGCCACCCCACGGGTCGGGGAACGGGAAACATTCAGTACTTC. This chain joins TRBV4-1 and TRBJ2-4; tentative D call: TRBD2 (5 bases). Trimming left V 3 bases short and J 6 bases short, with 21 bases between. The length of the CDR3 is 17 residues. Germline-derived CDR1 and CDR2 are MGHRA and YSYEKL.

The chain carries TRBV27 and TRBJ1-5; no definite D call. The germline V gene has CDR1 MNHEY and CDR2 SMNVEV (reference sequence). The CDR3 runs 9 residues. V gave up 11 bases and J gave up 4 bases, with 3 bases separating them. The CDR3 is CARNQPQHF. The CDR3 DNA reads TGTGCCCGGAATCAGCCCCAGCATTTT.

CDR3 loop: CASSSTQESTDTQYF. DNA of the CDR3: TGTGCCAGCAGCTCAACTCAGGAATCCACAGATACGCAGTATTTT. J is TRBJ2-3 and V is TRBV5-4; no definite D call. The length of the CDR3 is 15 residues. The V gene lost 3 bases and the J gene lost 2 bases, with 13 bases spanning the gap. Germline-derived CDR1 and CDR2 are SGHNT and YYREEE (reference sequence). Variable domain in full (rest from reference TRBV5-4 and TRBJ2-3): ETGVTQSPTHLIKTRGQQVTLRCSSQSGHNTVSWYQQALGQGPQFIFQYYREEENGRGNFPPRFSGLQFPNYSSELNVNALELDDSALYLCASSSTQESTDTQYFGPGTRLTVL.

This clone has a handful of counts. The chain joins TRBV4-1 to TRBJ1-1, with D hard to call. V lost 4 bases and J lost 1, with 19 bases in between. This CDR3 contains 17 residues. Germline loops: CDR1 MGHRA, CDR2 YSYEKL. The CDR3 DNA is TGCGCCAGCAGCCCCAACCCGGCGAAGGGAGGGAACACTGAAGCTTTCTTT. It codes for CASSPNPAKGGNTEAFF.